This record looks at one T cell receptor beta chain sequence and its context. Single viable CD3+CD4+CD8-CD45RO+ cells were sorted as the memory CD4+ T cells. Profiled with immunoSEQ multiplex PCR; TCRdb holds only in-frame clones, not every one. The repertoire consists of 50,000 or so clones, with 82% occurring once and the leading ten covering roughly 0.59%. The data derive from a study of memory CD4+ T cells and cytomegalovirus serostatus. Looked up from germline, CDR1 is SGHTS and CDR2 is YDEGEE. The CDR3 has 13 amino acids. The germline V and J ends were trimmed by 2 bases and 1 base, with 4 bases remaining between them.

This TCR derives from an adult in good health and CMV-seronegative. The gene calls are TRBV5-8 and TRBJ1-5; D is unclear. The sample consisted of memory CD4+ T cells from blood. This CDR3 is CASSFGSNQPQHF. CDR3 DNA: TGTGCCAGCAGCTTTGGGAGCAATCAGCCCCAGCATTTT.